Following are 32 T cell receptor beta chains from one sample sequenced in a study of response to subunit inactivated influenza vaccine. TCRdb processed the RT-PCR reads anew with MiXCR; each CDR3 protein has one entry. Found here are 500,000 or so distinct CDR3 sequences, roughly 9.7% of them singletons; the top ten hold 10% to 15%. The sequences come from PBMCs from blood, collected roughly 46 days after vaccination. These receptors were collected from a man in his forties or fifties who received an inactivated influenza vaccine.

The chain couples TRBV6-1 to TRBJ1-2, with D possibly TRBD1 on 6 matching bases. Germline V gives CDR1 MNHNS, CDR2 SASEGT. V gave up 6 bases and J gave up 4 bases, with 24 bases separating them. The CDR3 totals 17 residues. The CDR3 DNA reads TGTGCCAGCAGACCCATACAGGGTGGCAGTATGTTCTATGGCTACACCTTC. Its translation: CASRPIQGGSMFYGYTF.

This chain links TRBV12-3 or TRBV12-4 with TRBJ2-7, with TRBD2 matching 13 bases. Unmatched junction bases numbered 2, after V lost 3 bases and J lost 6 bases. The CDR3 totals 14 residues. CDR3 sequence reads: CASSFGLAGVEQYF. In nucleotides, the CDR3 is TGTGCCAGCAGTTTTGGACTAGCGGGGGTCGAGCAGTACTTC.

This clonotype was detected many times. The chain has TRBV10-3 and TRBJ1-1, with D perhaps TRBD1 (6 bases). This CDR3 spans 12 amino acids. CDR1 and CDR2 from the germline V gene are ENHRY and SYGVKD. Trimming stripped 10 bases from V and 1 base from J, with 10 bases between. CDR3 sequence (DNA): TGTGCCACCGGACAGAGGAACACTGAAGCTTTCTTT. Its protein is CATGQRNTEAFF.

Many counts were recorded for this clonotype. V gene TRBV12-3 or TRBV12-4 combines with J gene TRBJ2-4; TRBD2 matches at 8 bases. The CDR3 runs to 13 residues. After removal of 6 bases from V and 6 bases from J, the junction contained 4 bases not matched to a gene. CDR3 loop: CASSERGINIQYF. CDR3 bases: TGTGCCAGCAGCGAGCGGGGGATAAACATTCAGTACTTC.

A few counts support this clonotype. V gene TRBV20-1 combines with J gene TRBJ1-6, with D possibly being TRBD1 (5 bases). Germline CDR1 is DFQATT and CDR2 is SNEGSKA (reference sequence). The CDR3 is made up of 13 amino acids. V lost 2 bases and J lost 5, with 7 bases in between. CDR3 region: CSARSRDNSPLHF. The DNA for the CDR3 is TGCAGTGCTAGAAGCAGGGATAATTCACCCCTCCACTTT.

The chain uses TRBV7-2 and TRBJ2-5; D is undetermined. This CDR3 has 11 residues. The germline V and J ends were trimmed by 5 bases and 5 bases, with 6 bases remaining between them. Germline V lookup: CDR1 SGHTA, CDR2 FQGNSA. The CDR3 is CASSRTETQYF. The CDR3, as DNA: TGTGCCAGCAGCCGAACGGAGACCCAGTACTTC. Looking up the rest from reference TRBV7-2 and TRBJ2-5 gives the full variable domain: GAGVSQSPSNKVTEKGKDVELRCDPISGHTALYWYRQSLGQGLEFLIYFQGNSAPDKSGLPSDRFSAERTGGSVSTLTIQRTQQEDSAVYLCASSRTETQYFGPGTRLLVL.

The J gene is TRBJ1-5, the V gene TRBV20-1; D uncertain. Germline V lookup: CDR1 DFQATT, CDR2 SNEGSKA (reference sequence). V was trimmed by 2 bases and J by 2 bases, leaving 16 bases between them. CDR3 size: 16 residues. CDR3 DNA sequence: TGCAGTGCTAGAACGACCACCATTAGACGCAATCAGCCCCAGCATTTT. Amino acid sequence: CSARTTTIRRNQPQHF.

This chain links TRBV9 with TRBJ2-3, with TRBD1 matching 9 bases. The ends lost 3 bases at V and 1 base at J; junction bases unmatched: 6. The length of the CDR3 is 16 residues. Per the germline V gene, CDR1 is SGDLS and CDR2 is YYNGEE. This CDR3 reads CASSGWWTGGTDTQYF. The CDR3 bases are TGTGCCAGCAGCGGTTGGTGGACAGGGGGCACAGATACGCAGTATTTT.

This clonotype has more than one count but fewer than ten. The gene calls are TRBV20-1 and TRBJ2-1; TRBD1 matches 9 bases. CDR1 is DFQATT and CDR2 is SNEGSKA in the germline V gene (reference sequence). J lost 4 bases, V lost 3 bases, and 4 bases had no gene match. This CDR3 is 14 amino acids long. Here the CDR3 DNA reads TGCAGTGCTAGGGCGGGACAGGGATACAATGAGCAGTTCTTC. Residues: CSARAGQGYNEQFF.

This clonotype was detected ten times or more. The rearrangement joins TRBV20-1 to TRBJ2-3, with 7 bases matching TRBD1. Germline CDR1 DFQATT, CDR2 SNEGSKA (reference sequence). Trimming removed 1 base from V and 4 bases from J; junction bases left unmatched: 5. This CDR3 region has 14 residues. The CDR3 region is CSARAGTVADTQYF. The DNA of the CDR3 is TGCAGTGCTAGAGCCGGGACAGTTGCAGATACGCAGTATTTT.

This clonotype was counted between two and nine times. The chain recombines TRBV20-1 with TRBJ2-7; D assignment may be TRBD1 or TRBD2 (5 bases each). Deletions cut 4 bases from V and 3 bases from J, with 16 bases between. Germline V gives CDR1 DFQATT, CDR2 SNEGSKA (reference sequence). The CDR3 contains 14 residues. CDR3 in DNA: TGCAGTGCTAACCTCGGGGCAGGCGGCTACGAGCAGTACTTC. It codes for CSANLGAGGYEQYF.

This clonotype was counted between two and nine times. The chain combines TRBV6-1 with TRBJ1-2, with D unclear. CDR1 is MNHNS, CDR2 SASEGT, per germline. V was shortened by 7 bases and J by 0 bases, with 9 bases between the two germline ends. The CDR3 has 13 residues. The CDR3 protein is CASKGYPNYGYTF. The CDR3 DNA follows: TGTGCCAGCAAAGGGTATCCTAACTATGGCTACACCTTC.

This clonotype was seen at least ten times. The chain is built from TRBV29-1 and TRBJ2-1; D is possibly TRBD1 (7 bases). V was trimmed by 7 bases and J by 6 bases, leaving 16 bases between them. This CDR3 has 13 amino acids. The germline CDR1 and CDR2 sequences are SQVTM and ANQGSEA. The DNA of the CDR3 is TGCAGCGCCAACCGACAGGGAGGCAATGAGCAGTTCTTC. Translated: CSANRQGGNEQFF.

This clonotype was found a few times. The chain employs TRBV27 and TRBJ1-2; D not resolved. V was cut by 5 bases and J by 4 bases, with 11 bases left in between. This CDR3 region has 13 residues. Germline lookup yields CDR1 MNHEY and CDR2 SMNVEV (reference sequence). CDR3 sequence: CASSPSSVYGYTF. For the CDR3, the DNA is TGTGCCAGCAGTCCCTCGTCGGTCTATGGCTACACCTTC.

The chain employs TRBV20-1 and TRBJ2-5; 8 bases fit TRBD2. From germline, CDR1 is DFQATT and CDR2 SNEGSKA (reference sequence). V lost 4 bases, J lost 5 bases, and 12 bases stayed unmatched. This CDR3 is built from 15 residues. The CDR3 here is CSATQQAGAGETQYF. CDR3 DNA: TGCAGTGCTACCCAGCAAGCGGGGGCCGGGGAGACCCAGTACTTC.

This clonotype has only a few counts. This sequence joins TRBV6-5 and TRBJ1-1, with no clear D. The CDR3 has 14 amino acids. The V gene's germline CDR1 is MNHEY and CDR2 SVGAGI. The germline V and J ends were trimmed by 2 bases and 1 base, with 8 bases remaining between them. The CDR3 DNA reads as TGTGCCAGCAGTTACAGGCACCAGAACACTGAAGCTTTCTTT. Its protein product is CASSYRHQNTEAFF.

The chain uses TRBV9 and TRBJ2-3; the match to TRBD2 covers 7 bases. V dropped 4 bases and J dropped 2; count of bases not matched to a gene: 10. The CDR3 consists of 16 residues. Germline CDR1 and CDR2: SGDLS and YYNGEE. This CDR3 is CASSTLGGLTTDTQYF. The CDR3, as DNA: TGTGCCAGCAGCACCCTCGGGGGACTAACCACAGATACGCAGTATTTT. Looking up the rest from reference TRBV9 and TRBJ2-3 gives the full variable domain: DSGVTQTPKHLITATGQRVTLRCSPRSGDLSVYWYQQSLDQGLQFLIQYYNGEERAKGNILERFSAQQFPDLHSELNLSSLELGDSALYFCASSTLGGLTTDTQYFGPGTRLTVL.

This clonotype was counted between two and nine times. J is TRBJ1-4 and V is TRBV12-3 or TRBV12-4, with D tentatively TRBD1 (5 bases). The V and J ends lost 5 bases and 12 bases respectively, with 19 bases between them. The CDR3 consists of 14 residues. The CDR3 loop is CASSTGASQGQLFF. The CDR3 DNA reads TGTGCCAGCAGTACCGGGGCCTCCCAAGGACAACTGTTTTTT.

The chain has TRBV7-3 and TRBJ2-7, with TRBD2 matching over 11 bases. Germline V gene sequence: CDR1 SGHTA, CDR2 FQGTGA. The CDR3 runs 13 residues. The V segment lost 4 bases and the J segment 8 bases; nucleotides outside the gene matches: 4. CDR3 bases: TGTGCCAGCAGCTCCGGGACTAGCGGAAAGCAGTACTTC. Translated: CASSSGTSGKQYF.

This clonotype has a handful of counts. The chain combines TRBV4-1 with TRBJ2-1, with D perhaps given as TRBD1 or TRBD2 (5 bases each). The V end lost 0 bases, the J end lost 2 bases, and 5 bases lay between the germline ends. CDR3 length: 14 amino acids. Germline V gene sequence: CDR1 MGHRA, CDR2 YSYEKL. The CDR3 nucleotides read TGCGCCAGCAGCCAAGAGGGGGCCTACAATGAGCAGTTCTTC. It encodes CASSQEGAYNEQFF.

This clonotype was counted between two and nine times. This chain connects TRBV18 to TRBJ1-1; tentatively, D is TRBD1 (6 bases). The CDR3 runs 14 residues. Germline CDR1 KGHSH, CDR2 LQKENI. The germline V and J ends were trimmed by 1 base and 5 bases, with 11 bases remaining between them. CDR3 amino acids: CASSPQEGGTEAFF. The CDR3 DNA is TGTGCCAGCTCACCACAGGAAGGGGGGACTGAAGCTTTCTTT.

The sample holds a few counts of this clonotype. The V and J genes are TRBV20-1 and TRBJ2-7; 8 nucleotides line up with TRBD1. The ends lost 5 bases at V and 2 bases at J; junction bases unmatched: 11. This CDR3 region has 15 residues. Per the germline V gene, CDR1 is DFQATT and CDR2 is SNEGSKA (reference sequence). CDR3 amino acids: CSARPRQGMTYEQYF. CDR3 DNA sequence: TGCAGTGCTCGACCACGACAGGGGATGACCTACGAGCAGTACTTC.

The CDR3 is CASRDYQTYEQYF. CDR3 nucleotides: TGTGCCAGCCGGGACTACCAGACCTACGAGCAGTACTTC. This chain uses TRBV2 with TRBJ2-7; 7 bases fit TRBD2. The V gene end was trimmed by 8 bases and the J gene end by 2 bases; junction bases not matched to a gene: 6. Germline V CDR1 and CDR2: SNHLY, FYNNEI. This CDR3 is 13 amino acids long.

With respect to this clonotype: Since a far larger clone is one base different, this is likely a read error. The CDR3 spells CATSLGQKETQYF. Written as DNA, the CDR3 is TGTGCCACCAGTTTGGGACAGAAAGAGACCCAGTACTTC. V gene TRBV12-3 or TRBV12-4 combines with J gene TRBJ2-5; 7 bases are a match to TRBD1. This CDR3 has 13 residues.

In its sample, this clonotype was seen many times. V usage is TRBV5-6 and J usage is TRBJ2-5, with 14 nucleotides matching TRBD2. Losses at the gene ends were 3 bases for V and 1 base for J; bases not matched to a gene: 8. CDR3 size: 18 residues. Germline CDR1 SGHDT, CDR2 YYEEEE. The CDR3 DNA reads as TGTGCCAGCAGCTACTGGACTAGCGGGGGGCCCAGCCAAGAGACCCAGTACTTC. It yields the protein CASSYWTSGGPSQETQYF.

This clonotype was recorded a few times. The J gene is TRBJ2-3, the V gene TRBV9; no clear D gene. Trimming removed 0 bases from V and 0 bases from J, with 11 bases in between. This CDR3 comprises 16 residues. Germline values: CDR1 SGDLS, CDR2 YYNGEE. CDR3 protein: CASSVGHTSSTDTQYF. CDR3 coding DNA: TGTGCCAGCAGCGTAGGTCACACCTCTAGCACAGATACGCAGTATTTT. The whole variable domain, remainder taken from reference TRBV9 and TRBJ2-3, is DSGVTQTPKHLITATGQRVTLRCSPRSGDLSVYWYQQSLDQGLQFLIQYYNGEERAKGNILERFSAQQFPDLHSELNLSSLELGDSALYFCASSVGHTSSTDTQYFGPGTRLTVL.

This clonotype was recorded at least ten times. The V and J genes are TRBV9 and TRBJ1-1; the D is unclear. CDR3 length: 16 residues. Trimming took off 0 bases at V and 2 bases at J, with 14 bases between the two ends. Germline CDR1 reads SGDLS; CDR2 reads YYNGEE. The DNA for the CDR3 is TGTGCCAGCAGCGTAGGACCCTGGGCAACCAACACTGAAGCTTTCTTT. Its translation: CASSVGPWATNTEAFF.

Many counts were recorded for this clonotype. CDR3 amino acids: CASSLDRVTPGELFF. As DNA, the CDR3 is TGTGCCAGCAGTTTAGACAGAGTGACTCCCGGGGAGCTGTTTTTT. The chain has TRBV28 and TRBJ2-2; TRBD1 might be the D (5 bases). Trimming took off 2 bases at V and 6 bases at J, with 13 bases between the two ends. Germline values: CDR1 MDHEN, CDR2 SYDVKM. The CDR3 extends over 15 amino acids.

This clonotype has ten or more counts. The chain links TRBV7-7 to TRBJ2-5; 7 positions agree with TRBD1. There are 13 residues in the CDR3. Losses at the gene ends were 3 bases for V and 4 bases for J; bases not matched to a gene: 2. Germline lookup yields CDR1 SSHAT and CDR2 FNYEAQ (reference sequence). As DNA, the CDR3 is TGTGCCAGCAGCTTGAGGGGGCGAGAGACCCAGTACTTC. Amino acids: CASSLRGRETQYF.

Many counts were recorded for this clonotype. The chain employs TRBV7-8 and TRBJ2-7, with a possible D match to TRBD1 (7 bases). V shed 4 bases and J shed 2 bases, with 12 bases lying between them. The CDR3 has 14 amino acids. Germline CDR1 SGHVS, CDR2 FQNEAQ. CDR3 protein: CASSYAGQTYEQYF. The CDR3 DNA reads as TGTGCCAGCAGCTACGCGGGACAGACCTACGAGCAGTACTTC.

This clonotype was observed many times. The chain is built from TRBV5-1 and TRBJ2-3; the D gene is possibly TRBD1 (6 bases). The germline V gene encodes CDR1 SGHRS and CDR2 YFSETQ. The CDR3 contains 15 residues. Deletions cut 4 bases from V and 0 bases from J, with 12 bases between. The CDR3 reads CASSPQGSSTDTQYF. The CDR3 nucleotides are TGCGCCAGCAGCCCACAGGGATCTAGCACAGATACGCAGTATTTT.

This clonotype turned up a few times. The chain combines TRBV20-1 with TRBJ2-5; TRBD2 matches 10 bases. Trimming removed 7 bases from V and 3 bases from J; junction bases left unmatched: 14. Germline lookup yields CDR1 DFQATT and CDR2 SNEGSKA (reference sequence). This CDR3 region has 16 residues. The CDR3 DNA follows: TGCAGTGTCAGAGGGCTAGCGGGGGTCGAAGAAGAGACCCAGTACTTC. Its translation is CSVRGLAGVEEETQYF.